Listed below are T cell receptor beta chains from one sample, sequenced in a study of cytomegalovirus exposure and HLA in healthy donors. Assay: immunoSEQ multiplex PCR; the TCRdb copy retains only in-frame clones and omits some. Of some 340,000 clones listed, around 87% are singletons. Sequencing was performed on PBMCs. These receptors came from a woman under 40 in good health and CMV-seropositive. Both conserved end residues are part of each CDR3. Each record gives: V gene, J gene, clone size, CDR3 protein. Size values are once, few and many counts, or a class for expanded clones, and some rows have none.

V: TRBV11-3; J: TRBJ2-2; size: NA; CDR3: CASSLEGVWTSGNTGELFF
V: TRBV2; J: TRBJ2-7; size: NA; CDR3: CASKRDGTYEQYF
V: TRBV27; J: TRBJ2-3; size: NA; CDR3: CASSLAGGIDTQYF
V: TRBV27; J: TRBJ1-2; size: NA; CDR3: CASSLGVDYGYTF
V: TRBV27; J: TRBJ1-5; size: NA; CDR3: CASSRGPPGGQPQHF
V: TRBV25-1; J: TRBJ2-7; size: NA; CDR3: CASSEWATSGSYEQYF
V: TRBV6-1; J: TRBJ1-2; size: NA; CDR3: CASSEPDSRYGYTF
V: TRBV25-1; J: TRBJ2-1; size: NA; CDR3: CASSEFGLANYNEQFF
V: TRBV19; J: TRBJ2-7; size: NA; CDR3: CASSLLAGRYEQYF
V: TRBV2; J: TRBJ1-6; size: NA; CDR3: CASSGSRISYNSPLHF
V: TRBV28; J: TRBJ2-7; size: NA; CDR3: CASSSPGTEAWGQYF
V: TRBV4-1; J: TRBJ2-3; size: once; CDR3: CASSQDPGETDTQYF
V: TRBV27; J: TRBJ2-2; size: NA; CDR3: CASRQGIHTGELFF
V: TRBV18; J: TRBJ2-1; size: NA; CDR3: CASSPQPPGGSGEQFF
V: TRBV7-9; J: TRBJ2-1; size: NA; CDR3: CASSSRQGYNEQFF
V: TRBV7-2; J: TRBJ2-1; size: NA; CDR3: CASSLNRGEQFF
V: TRBV29-1; J: TRBJ2-3; size: NA; CDR3: CSVKFLGGRTSTDTQYF
V: TRBV6-5; J: TRBJ1-1; size: once; CDR3: CASSYGTGVGKAFF
V: TRBV5-1; J: TRBJ1-6; size: NA; CDR3: CASSPGTGNSPLHF
V: TRBV5-4; J: TRBJ1-1; size: NA; CDR3: CASSLDRYTEAFF
V: TRBV13; J: TRBJ2-7; size: NA; CDR3: CASSLGGRGYEQYF
V: TRBV28; J: TRBJ1-2; size: NA; CDR3: CASSLRGGSYGYTF
V: TRBV5-8; J: TRBJ2-3; size: NA; CDR3: CASSSGQGIDTQYF
V: TRBV7-2; J: TRBJ2-7; size: NA; CDR3: CASSSGQGYNEQYF
V: TRBV9; J: TRBJ2-7; size: NA; CDR3: CASSVEAGSVYEQYF
V: TRBV6-5; J: TRBJ2-7; size: NA; CDR3: CASSYSGDSYYEQYF
V: TRBV19; J: TRBJ2-2; size: once; CDR3: CASTRQASTGELFF
V: TRBV9; J: TRBJ2-3; size: NA; CDR3: CASSVSPFRFRGADTQYF
V: TRBV4-1; J: TRBJ2-3; size: NA; CDR3: CATSGQGRDTQYF
V: TRBV11-2; J: TRBJ1-1; size: NA; CDR3: CASSLWTEAFF
V: TRBV13; J: TRBJ2-4; size: NA; CDR3: CASSEGTGTEIKNIQYF
V: TRBV5-1; J: TRBJ1-1; size: NA; CDR3: CASSLVNRGTPGAFF
V: TRBV4-1; J: TRBJ1-1; size: once; CDR3: CASSQDPGRSGGTEAFF
V: TRBV29-1; J: TRBJ2-6; size: NA; CDR3: CSVDWGVSGANVLTF
V: TRBV4-2; J: TRBJ2-7; size: once; CDR3: CASSQDSAYEQYF